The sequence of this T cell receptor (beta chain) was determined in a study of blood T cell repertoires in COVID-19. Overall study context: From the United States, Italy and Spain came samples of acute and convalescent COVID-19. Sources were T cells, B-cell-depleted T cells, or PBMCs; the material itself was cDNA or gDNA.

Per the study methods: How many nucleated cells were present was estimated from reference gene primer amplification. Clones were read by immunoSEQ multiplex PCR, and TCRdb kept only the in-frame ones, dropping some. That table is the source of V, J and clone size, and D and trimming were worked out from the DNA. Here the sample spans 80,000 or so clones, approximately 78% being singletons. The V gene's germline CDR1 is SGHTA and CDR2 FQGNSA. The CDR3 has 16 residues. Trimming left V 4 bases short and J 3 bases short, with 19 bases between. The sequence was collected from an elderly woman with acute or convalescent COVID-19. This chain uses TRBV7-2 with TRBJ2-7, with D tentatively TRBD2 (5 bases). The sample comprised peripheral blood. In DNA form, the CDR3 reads TGTGCCAGCAGCTCAGGAGGTCGGCCTGGGAGCTACGAGCAGTACTTC. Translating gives CASSSGGRPGSYEQYF. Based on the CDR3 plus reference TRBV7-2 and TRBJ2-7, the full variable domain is GAGVSQSPSNKVTEKGKDVELRCDPISGHTALYWYRQSLGQGLEFLIYFQGNSAPDKSGLPSDRFSAERTGGSVSTLTIQRTQQEDSAVYLCASSSGGRPGSYEQYFGPGTRLTVT.